This entry lists 28 T cell receptor beta chains sequenced from one sample in a study of response to subunit inactivated influenza vaccine. TCRdb fed the RT-PCR reads into MiXCR, producing one record per CDR3 protein. The data show 800,000 or so distinct CDR3 sequences, with approximately 22% seen just once and roughly 10% held by the top ten. The material was PBMCs from blood, obtained around 5 days after vaccination. These receptors were taken from a man aged 45-65 years who received an inactivated influenza vaccine.

The V call is TRBV9, the J call TRBJ2-2; D may be TRBD1 or TRBD2 (6 bases each). The CDR3 runs to 17 residues. Germline V CDR1 and CDR2: SGDLS, YYNGEE. Trimming cost V 0 bases and J 5 bases, with 17 bases left between them. The CDR3 nucleotides are TGTGCCAGCAGCGTAGTGAAAGGGGGACTTGGGACCGGGGAGCTGTTTTTT. Translated: CASSVVKGGLGTGELFF. Complete variable domain (other parts from reference TRBV9 and TRBJ2-2): DSGVTQTPKHLITATGQRVTLRCSPRSGDLSVYWYQQSLDQGLQFLIQYYNGEERAKGNILERFSAQQFPDLHSELNLSSLELGDSALYFCASSVVKGGLGTGELFFGEGSRLTVL.

The chain is built from TRBV20-1 and TRBJ2-7; D remains ambiguous. The germline V gene has CDR1 DFQATT and CDR2 SNEGSKA (reference sequence). The CDR3 extends over 12 amino acids. V was clipped by 4 bases and J by 1 base, with 8 bases between them. This chain's CDR3 is CSATPGSYEQYF. CDR3 DNA sequence: TGCAGTGCTACACCTGGATCCTACGAGCAGTACTTC.

This clonotype was detected only a few times. The chain is built from TRBV15 and TRBJ2-2; D call uncertain. Germline assignment: CDR1 LNHNV and CDR2 YYDKDF (reference sequence). The CDR3 runs to 12 residues. Trimming pared 8 bases from V and 2 bases from J, leaving 6 bases between. CDR3 protein: CATVDNTGELFF. The CDR3 bases are TGTGCCACCGTCGACAACACCGGGGAGCTGTTTTTT.

The chain couples TRBV7-2 to TRBJ1-2; maybe TRBD1 (5 bases). The CDR3 is 15 residues long. Germline V gene lookup returns CDR1 SGHTA and CDR2 FQGNSA. V was pared by 4 bases and J by 4 bases, with 16 bases between. In DNA, the CDR3 is TGTGCCAGCAGCTACCCGGGGGATTCGATCTATGGCTACACCTTC. This codes for CASSYPGDSIYGYTF.

J is TRBJ1-4 and V is TRBV18; 10 nucleotides align to TRBD1. Looked up from germline, CDR1 is KGHSH and CDR2 is LQKENI. Germline trimming cut 0 bases from V and 7 bases from J; bases unmatched to any gene: 8. This CDR3 has 17 amino acids. CDR3 DNA: TGTGCCAGCTCACCACCGTTCGGGGACAGGGGTTCTGAAAAACTGTTTTTT. Its translation is CASSPPFGDRGSEKLFF.

This clonotype was observed a handful of times. This chain links TRBV7-2 with TRBJ2-1; TRBD2 aligns across 9 bases. CDR3 length: 15 residues. Germline V gives CDR1 SGHTA, CDR2 FQGNSA. V lost 1 base, J lost 6 bases, and 4 bases stayed unmatched. The CDR3 DNA follows: TGTGCCAGCAGCTTAGGCGGGGGGGCCTTCAATGAGCAGTTCTTC. This encodes CASSLGGGAFNEQFF.

There are many counts of this clonotype. The CDR3 sequence: CAISANREANEQFF. CDR3 sequence (DNA): TGTGCCATCAGTGCCAACCGGGAAGCAAATGAGCAGTTCTTC. V usage is TRBV10-3 and J usage is TRBJ2-1; D is possibly TRBD2 (5 bases). Germline V gene sequence: CDR1 ENHRY, CDR2 SYGVKD. Trimming pared 4 bases from V and 7 bases from J, leaving 14 bases between. The CDR3 runs 14 residues.

This chain uses TRBV29-1 with TRBJ2-1; 12 nucleotides agree with TRBD1. This CDR3 spans 13 amino acids. CDR1 is SQVTM and CDR2 is ANQGSEA in the germline V gene. V gave up 3 bases and J gave up 10 bases; unmatched junction bases: 4. The CDR3 sequence: CSVEGQGADEQFF. The CDR3 DNA follows: TGCAGCGTTGAGGGACAGGGGGCGGACGAGCAGTTCTTC.

The chain links TRBV7-9 to TRBJ2-7; D remains ambiguous. The CDR3 contains 12 residues. The germline gives CDR1 SEHNR, CDR2 FQNEAQ (reference sequence). The germline V and J ends were trimmed by 1 base and 6 bases, with 7 bases remaining between them. This chain's CDR3 is CASSLGIREQYF. CDR3 coding DNA: TGTGCCAGCAGCTTAGGGATTCGCGAGCAGTACTTC.

This clonotype was counted ten times or more. The rearrangement uses TRBV3-1 and TRBJ2-5; the match to TRBD2 covers 8 bases. The CDR3 length is 14 residues. The junction had 4 bases not matched to a gene; V was cut back by 4 bases and J by 3 bases. Per germline, CDR1 LGHDT and CDR2 YNNKEL (reference sequence). The CDR3 DNA sequence: TGTGCCAGCAGCCTCATTAGCGGGAAAGAGACCCAGTACTTC. This translates into CASSLISGKETQYF.

The chain carries TRBV7-2 and TRBJ2-7; unclear D gene. V lost 1 base and J lost 2, with 15 bases in between. The CDR3 consists of 16 residues. The germline V gene has CDR1 SGHTA and CDR2 FQGNSA. The CDR3 sequence is CASSLGRNNPPYEQYF. CDR3 DNA sequence: TGTGCCAGCAGCTTAGGGCGGAACAATCCCCCCTACGAGCAGTACTTC.

This clonotype occurred a few times. This chain links TRBV3-1 with TRBJ1-1; D is undetermined. CDR1 and CDR2 from the germline V gene are LGHDT and YNNKEL (reference sequence). The CDR3 is made up of 13 amino acids. The germline V and J ends were trimmed by 4 bases and 1 base, with 7 bases remaining between them. The CDR3 here is CASSRLGNTEAFF. The CDR3 coding sequence is TGTGCCAGCAGCCGCCTGGGGAACACTGAAGCTTTCTTT. The full variable domain, with the rest looked up from reference TRBV3-1 and TRBJ1-1, is DTAVSQTPKYLVTQMGNDKSIKCEQNLGHDTMYWYKQDSKKFLKIMFSYNNKELIINETVPNRFSPKSPDKAHLNLHINSLELGDSAVYFCASSRLGNTEAFFGQGTRLTVV.

The chain couples TRBV6-2 or TRBV6-3 to TRBJ2-3, with D maybe TRBD1 (6 bases). Per the germline V gene, CDR1 is MNHEY and CDR2 is SVGEGT. The CDR3 has 18 amino acids. V lost 0 bases to trimming and J lost 0 bases, with 16 bases between them. CDR3 DNA: TGTGCCAGCAGTTACTCTGGCGCAGGGGATTATAGCACAGATACGCAGTATTTT. Translating it yields CASSYSGAGDYSTDTQYF.

Comments on this clonotype: Since a much larger clone is just one base distant, this may be a read error. The chain recombines TRBV12-3 or TRBV12-4 with TRBJ2-1; D is ambiguous. There are 15 residues in the CDR3. This CDR3 is CASSLMLTQNNEHFF. CDR3 sequence (DNA): TGTGCCAGCAGTTTAATGCTAACCCAAAACAATGAGCACTTCTTC.

A few counts support this clonotype. V is TRBV20-1 and J is TRBJ1-6; 7 bases line up with TRBD1. The germline V gene encodes CDR1 DFQATT and CDR2 SNEGSKA (reference sequence). V shed 5 bases, J shed 7 bases, and the junction held 5 bases outside the gene matches. The CDR3 is 13 amino acids. The CDR3 here is CSAPQGKNSPLHF. CDR3 nucleotides: TGCAGTGCTCCACAGGGGAAGAATTCACCCCTCCACTTT.

This clonotype has just a few counts. The chain uses TRBV4-1 and TRBJ2-2; D remains unclear. There are 15 residues in the CDR3. The germline V gene encodes CDR1 MGHRA and CDR2 YSYEKL. V lost 1 base to trimming and J lost 1 base, with 7 bases between them. This CDR3 reads CASSQVLKNTGELFF. The CDR3 nucleotides are TGCGCCAGCAGCCAAGTCCTTAAGAACACCGGGGAGCTGTTTTTT.

The chain joins TRBV3-1 to TRBJ2-1; either TRBD1 or TRBD2 may supply D (5 bases each). The CDR3 contains 14 residues. Germline loops: CDR1 LGHDT, CDR2 YNNKEL (reference sequence). Trimming took 3 bases from V and 6 from J, leaving 12 bases between them. This CDR3 is CASSQGQGANEQFF. DNA for the CDR3: TGTGCCAGCAGCCAGGGGCAGGGAGCCAATGAGCAGTTCTTC.

The chain is built from TRBV6-1 and TRBJ2-3; D remains unclear. The germline V gene has CDR1 MNHNS and CDR2 SASEGT. The V end was cut by 5 bases, the J end by 1 base, with 13 bases between. The CDR3 extends over 15 amino acids. Here the CDR3 DNA reads TGTGCCAGCAGTCTAGGAGTCGTGGGCACAGATACGCAGTATTTT. Encoded protein: CASSLGVVGTDTQYF.

In this sample, this clonotype turned up a few times. This chain joins TRBV7-2 and TRBJ2-5, with TRBD1 identical over 9 bases. The CDR3 loop spans 16 amino acids. The V and J ends lost 1 base and 4 bases, in that order; junction bases with no gene match: 7. Germline V CDR1 and CDR2: SGHTA, FQGNSA. The CDR3 DNA sequence: TGTGCCAGCAGCTTAGGGGGACAGGGTTCCGGAGAGACCCAGTACTTC. Its translation: CASSLGGQGSGETQYF.

Turning to this clonotype: Since a much larger clone is just one base distant, this may be a read error. The V call is TRBV6-5, the J call TRBJ2-3; perhaps TRBD2 as D (6 bases). V was shortened by 2 bases and J by 2 bases, with 8 bases between the two germline ends. The length of the CDR3 is 14 residues. Germline CDR1 MNHEY, CDR2 SVGAGI. The DNA for the CDR3 is TGTGCCAGCAGTTACGGGGACTCCACAGATACGCAGTATTTT. The encoded protein is CASSYGDSTDTQYF.

The V gene is TRBV7-9, the J gene TRBJ2-1; 15 bases line up with TRBD2. V gave up 5 bases and J gave up 3 bases; unmatched junction bases: 5. Germline assignment: CDR1 SEHNR and CDR2 FQNEAQ (reference sequence). This CDR3 region has 17 residues. The CDR3 sequence: CASSPGLAGGHYNEQFF. The CDR3 DNA is TGTGCCAGCAGCCCAGGACTAGCGGGGGGGCACTACAATGAGCAGTTCTTC.

This clonotype was recorded a few times. The gene calls are TRBV4-3 and TRBJ1-5, with D hard to call. CDR1 is LGHNA, CDR2 YSLEER, per germline. V gave up 3 bases and J gave up 6 bases, with 18 bases separating them. This CDR3 region has 16 residues. In DNA, the CDR3 is TGCGCCAGCAGCCAGTATCTGGCCCGGGAACCTCAGCCCCAGCATTTT. This encodes CASSQYLAREPQPQHF.

The chain links TRBV5-6 to TRBJ1-2, with unresolved D. The CDR3 runs 12 residues. In germline, CDR1 is SGHDT, CDR2 YYEEEE. V shed 5 bases and J shed 0 bases, with 5 bases lying between them. CDR3 region: CASSGSNYGYTF. In DNA, the CDR3 is TGTGCCAGCAGTGGATCTAACTATGGCTACACCTTC.

This chain connects TRBV24-1 to TRBJ1-5; 8 nucleotides match TRBD1. V was clipped by 2 bases and J by 7 bases; unmatched bases: 0. This CDR3 is 13 amino acids long. Germline V CDR1 and CDR2: KGHDR, SFDVKD. CDR3 DNA: TGTGCCACCAGTGATTACAGGGGGCAGCCCCAGCATTTT. Translated: CATSDYRGQPQHF.

This chain links TRBV5-5 with TRBJ2-1; unclear D gene. Per the germline V gene, CDR1 is SGHKS and CDR2 is YYEKEE (reference sequence). This CDR3 is 13 amino acids long. V was trimmed by 3 bases and J by 3 bases, leaving 7 bases between them. CDR3 protein: CASSSIRYNEQFF. CDR3 sequence (DNA): TGTGCCAGCAGCTCTATCCGCTACAATGAGCAGTTCTTC.

The chain combines TRBV20-1 with TRBJ2-7; the match to TRBD2 covers 8 bases. The CDR3 covers 15 residues. With 0 bases clipped from V and 5 bases from J, the junction kept 9 bases outside the gene matches. The germline gives CDR1 DFQATT, CDR2 SNEGSKA (reference sequence). The CDR3 nucleotides read TGCAGTGCTAGAGATCTCGGGAGGGAAGTCCACGAGCAGTACTTC. This translates into CSARDLGREVHEQYF.

This clonotype has just a few counts. The chain employs TRBV9 and TRBJ2-5; D remains unclear. V was cut by 0 bases and J by 5 bases, with 8 bases left in between. In germline, CDR1 is SGDLS, CDR2 YYNGEE. CDR3 length equals 13 residues. CDR3 nucleotides: TGTGCCAGCAGCGTAGCTGACGAGGAGACCCAGTACTTC. Its protein is CASSVADEETQYF.

This clonotype has more than one count but fewer than ten. The CDR3 sequence: CSATSGRTLYEQYF. CDR3 coding DNA: TGCAGTGCTACTAGCGGGAGGACTCTCTACGAGCAGTACTTC. This rearrangement joins TRBV20-1 to TRBJ2-7; TRBD2 matches 11 bases. This CDR3 has 14 amino acids. V trimming: 4 bases; J trimming: 3 bases; junction bases outside the gene matches: 5. CDR1 is DFQATT, CDR2 SNEGSKA, per germline (reference sequence).